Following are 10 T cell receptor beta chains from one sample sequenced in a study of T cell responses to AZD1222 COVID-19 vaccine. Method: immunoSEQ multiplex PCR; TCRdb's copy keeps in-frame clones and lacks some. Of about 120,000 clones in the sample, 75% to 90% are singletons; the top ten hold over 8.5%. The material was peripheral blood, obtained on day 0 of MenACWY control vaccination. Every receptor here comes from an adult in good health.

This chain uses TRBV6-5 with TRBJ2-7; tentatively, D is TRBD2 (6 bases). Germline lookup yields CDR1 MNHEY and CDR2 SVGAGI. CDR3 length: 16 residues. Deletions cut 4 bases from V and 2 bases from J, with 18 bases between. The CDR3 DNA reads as TGTGCCAGCAGTTGGAATCGAAGGTGGACTACCTACGAGCAGTACTTC. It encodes CASSWNRRWTTYEQYF.

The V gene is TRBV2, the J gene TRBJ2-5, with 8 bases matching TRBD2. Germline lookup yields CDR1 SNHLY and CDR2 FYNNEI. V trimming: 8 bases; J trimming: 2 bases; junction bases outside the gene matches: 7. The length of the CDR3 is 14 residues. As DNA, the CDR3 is TGTGCCAGCCCCAGCGGGAGTGGTCAAGAGACCCAGTACTTC. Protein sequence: CASPSGSGQETQYF.

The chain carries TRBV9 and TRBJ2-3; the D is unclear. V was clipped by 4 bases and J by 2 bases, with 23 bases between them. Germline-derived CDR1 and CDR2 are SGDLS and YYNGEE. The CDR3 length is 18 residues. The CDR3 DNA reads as TGTGCCAGCAGCTCCTCGATGGGTCGCGGCGATCCCACAGATACGCAGTATTTT. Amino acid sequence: CASSSSMGRGDPTDTQYF.

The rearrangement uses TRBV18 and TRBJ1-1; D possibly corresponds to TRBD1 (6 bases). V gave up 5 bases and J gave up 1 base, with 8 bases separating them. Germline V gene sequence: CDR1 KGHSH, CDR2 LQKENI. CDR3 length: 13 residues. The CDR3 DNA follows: TGTGCCAGCTCATCGACAGGGAACACTGAAGCTTTCTTT. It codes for CASSSTGNTEAFF.

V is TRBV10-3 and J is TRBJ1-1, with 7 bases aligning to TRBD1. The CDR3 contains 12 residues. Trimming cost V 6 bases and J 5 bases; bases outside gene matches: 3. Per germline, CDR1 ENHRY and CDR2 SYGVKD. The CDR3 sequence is CAISAQGTEAFF. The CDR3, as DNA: TGTGCCATCAGCGCACAGGGGACTGAAGCTTTCTTT.

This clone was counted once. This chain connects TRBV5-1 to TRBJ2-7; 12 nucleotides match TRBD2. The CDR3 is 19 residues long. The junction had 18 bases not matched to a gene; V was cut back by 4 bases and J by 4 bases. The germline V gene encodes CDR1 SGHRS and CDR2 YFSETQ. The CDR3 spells CASSPGTSGFPGMWYEQYF. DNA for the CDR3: TGCGCCAGCAGCCCAGGGACTAGCGGGTTCCCAGGGATGTGGTACGAGCAGTACTTC.

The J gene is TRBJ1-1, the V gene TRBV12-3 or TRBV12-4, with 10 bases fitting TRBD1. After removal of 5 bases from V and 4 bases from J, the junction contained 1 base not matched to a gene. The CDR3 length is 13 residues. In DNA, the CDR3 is TGTGCCAGCAGTAGGGACAGGGGCACTGAAGCTTTCTTT. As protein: CASSRDRGTEAFF.

The CDR3 sequence: CASSPGLGASYEQYF. The CDR3 DNA reads as TGTGCCAGCAGCCCTGGACTAGGTGCTTCCTACGAGCAGTACTTC. V usage is TRBV7-7 and J usage is TRBJ2-7; 7 nucleotides match TRBD2. With 5 bases clipped from V and 1 base from J, the junction kept 8 bases outside the gene matches. CDR1 and CDR2 from the germline V gene are SSHAT and FNYEAQ (reference sequence). CDR3 size: 15 residues.

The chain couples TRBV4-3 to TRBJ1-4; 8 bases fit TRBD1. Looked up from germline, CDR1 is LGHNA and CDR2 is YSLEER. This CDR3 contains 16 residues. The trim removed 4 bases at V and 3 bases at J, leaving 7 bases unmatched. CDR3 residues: CASSRVRGLPNEKLFF. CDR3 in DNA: TGCGCCAGCAGCCGTGTCAGGGGGCTTCCTAATGAAAAACTGTTTTTT.

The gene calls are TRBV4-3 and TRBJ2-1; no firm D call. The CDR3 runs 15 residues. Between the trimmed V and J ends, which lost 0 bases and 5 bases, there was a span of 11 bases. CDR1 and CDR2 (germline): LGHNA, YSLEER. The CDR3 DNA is TGCGCCAGCAGCCAAGATCGCTCGAGTAACAATGAGCAGTTCTTC. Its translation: CASSQDRSSNNEQFF.